This T cell receptor (beta chain) was profiled in a study of blood T cell repertoires in COVID-19. The V and J ends lost 5 bases and 6 bases respectively, with 14 bases between them. The CDR3 sequence is 15 residues long. Germline CDR1 reads SEHNR; CDR2 reads FQNEAQ (reference sequence). Sequencing was performed with immunoSEQ multiplex PCR; in TCRdb, only in-frame clones are kept and a portion is missing. The table has about 91,000 clones, approximately 76% seen once. This TCR was sampled from an older man with acute or convalescent COVID-19. The gene calls are TRBV7-9 and TRBJ1-6; D possibly corresponds to TRBD1 (5 bases). Sequencing used peripheral blood. In DNA form, the CDR3 reads TGTGCCAGCAGCCCGGGGGAAGGTTTTAATTCACCCCTCCACTTT. It translates to CASSPGEGFNSPLHF.